Sequencing of this T cell receptor beta chain was carried out in a study of T cells expressing NK-cell markers. Study summary: Sorted CD3+CD56+NKG2C+, CD3+CD56+NKG2C- and CD3+CD56-NKG2C+ T-cell subsets were beta-chain profiled. Seven HCMV-seropositive donors and one seronegative donor made up the eight sequenced donors.

Overall study results and limits: Of the CD8+ T cell pool in roughly 6 donors, about 1.0-8% was accounted for by dominant NKG2C+ clonotypes. HCMV specificity of the expanded NKG2C+ T cell clones stayed unclear.

CDR3 size: 13 residues. CDR1 and CDR2 from the germline V gene are KGHSH and LQKENI. In the case of this clonotype: The antigen is not known.

TCRdb reprocessed the 5' RACE reads, keeping one entry per CDR3 protein, no DNA. Its clone listing holds 500,000 to 600,000 distinct CDR3 sequences. The clonotype was recovered from a man aged 18 to 30 in good health. The sample consisted of blood T cells: a sorted CD56 or NKG2C T cell subset, CD4+ or CD8+ T cells, or bulk PBMC T cells (not recorded which). This chain joins TRBV18 and TRBJ2-2. CDR3 protein: CASSRWNTGELFF.